Following are 27 T cell receptor beta chains from one sample sequenced in a study of T cell repertoires in cytomegalovirus infection. The antigens for these receptors are not known. TCRdb fed the reads into MiXCR, producing one record per CDR3 protein. The data hold about 52,000 distinct CDR3 sequences, with around 20% observed a single time. The specimen comprised CD8+ T cells from cultured PBMCs, sampled from culture after CMV antigen stimulation. These receptors all stem from a human donor in good health (CMV status not recorded). Some clones in this sample may be carry-over from other donors' samples.

The chain has TRBV11-2 and TRBJ2-7, with 9 bases aligning to TRBD1. The V gene end was trimmed by 1 base and the J gene end by 1 base; junction bases not matched to a gene: 2. Germline V CDR1 and CDR2: SGHAT, FQNNGV. This CDR3 has 15 amino acids. DNA for the CDR3: TGTGCCAGCAGCTTAGGACAGGGGGGGTCCTACGAGCAGTACTTC. Translated: CASSLGQGGSYEQYF.

This clonotype was recorded only once. The chain links TRBV4-1 to TRBJ2-1; D may be TRBD1 or TRBD2 (5 bases each). The CDR3 is 18 amino acids. Germline V gene lookup returns CDR1 MGHRA and CDR2 YSYEKL. The germline V and J ends were trimmed by 0 bases and 7 bases, with 22 bases remaining between them. The CDR3 region has the DNA TGCGCCAGCAGCCAAGATCCCCCGGGGCTAGGAGGATTTAATGAGCAGTTCTTC. Its translation: CASSQDPPGLGGFNEQFF.

The V gene is TRBV29-1, the J gene TRBJ2-7, with D perhaps assigned TRBD1 or TRBD2 (5 bases each). Between the trimmed V and J ends, which lost 7 bases and 2 bases, there was a span of 12 bases. The CDR3 consists of 12 residues. Germline values: CDR1 SQVTM, CDR2 ANQGSEA. The CDR3 DNA follows: TGCAGCGCGAGGGACCGACCCTACGAGCAGTACTTC. It is translated as CSARDRPYEQYF.

This rearrangement joins TRBV6-2 or TRBV6-3 to TRBJ2-6; D is undetermined. V was cut by 7 bases and J by 1 base, with 2 bases left in between. This CDR3 has 12 amino acids. Germline loops: CDR1 MNHEY, CDR2 SVGEGT. The CDR3 nucleotides read TGTGCCAGCACATCTGGGGCCAACGTCCTGACTTTC. This translates into CASTSGANVLTF.

This clonotype was detected a few times. The CDR3 sequence: CASRLPSGTGNTEAFF. The CDR3 nucleotides are TGTGCCAGCAGGTTGCCCTCCGGGACGGGAAACACTGAAGCTTTCTTT. The rearrangement uses TRBV12-3 or TRBV12-4 and TRBJ1-1; D might be TRBD1 (5 bases). The CDR3 has 16 amino acids. V lost 6 bases and J lost 2, with 19 bases in between.

The chain uses TRBV6-6 and TRBJ1-5; no firm D call. The V gene's germline CDR1 is MNHNY and CDR2 SVGAGI (reference sequence). Trimming cost V 2 bases and J 4 bases, with 9 bases left between them. The CDR3 contains 14 residues. CDR3 bases: TGTGCCAGCAGTTACCGAGGGCGGAATCAGCCCCAGCATTTT. This translates into CASSYRGRNQPQHF.

This clonotype has only a few counts. The chain joins TRBV12-3 or TRBV12-4 to TRBJ1-1, with TRBD1 matching 8 bases. This CDR3 spans 13 amino acids. The trim removed 8 bases at V and 7 bases at J, leaving 9 bases unmatched. The CDR3, as DNA: TGTGCCAGCGCCTCCGACAGGGGCGTTGAAGCTTTCTTT. Its protein product is CASASDRGVEAFF.

V is TRBV7-6 and J is TRBJ1-1, with D tentatively TRBD1 (5 bases). Germline V CDR1 and CDR2: SGHVS, FNYEAQ. The CDR3 has 13 residues. With 3 bases removed from V and 3 bases from J, the gap between germline ends came to 8 bases. This chain's CDR3 is CASSLSGHTEAFF. The CDR3 DNA reads TGTGCCAGCAGCTTGTCGGGACACACTGAAGCTTTCTTT.

This clonotype has ten or more counts. Here the CDR3 reads CASSQSGGNSYEQYF. The DNA for the CDR3 is TGTGCCAGCTCTCAGAGCGGGGGGAACTCCTACGAGCAGTACTTC. The rearrangement links TRBV7-2 to TRBJ2-7; 9 bases are a match to TRBD2. The CDR3 covers 15 residues. With 8 bases clipped from V and 0 bases from J, the junction kept 8 bases outside the gene matches. CDR1 and CDR2 from the germline V gene are SGHTA and FQGNSA.

The sample holds a few counts of this clonotype. The V call is TRBV7-9, the J call TRBJ2-7; D is possibly TRBD1 (6 bases). This CDR3 comprises 15 residues. V was trimmed by 0 bases and J by 3 bases, leaving 12 bases between them. CDR1 is SEHNR, CDR2 FQNEAQ, per germline (reference sequence). CDR3 residues: CASSLAGHSIYEQYF. The CDR3 DNA follows: TGTGCCAGCAGCTTAGCGGGACACTCCATCTACGAGCAGTACTTC.

Only a few counts were recorded for this clonotype. The V gene is TRBV27, the J gene TRBJ2-5; 12 positions agree with TRBD2. Looked up from germline, CDR1 is MNHEY and CDR2 is SMNVEV (reference sequence). Trimming at V came to 5 bases and at J to 6 bases, leaving 7 bases not matched to a gene. This CDR3 region has 15 residues. CDR3 protein: CASSPSGGATKTQYF. The CDR3 nucleotides read TGTGCCAGCAGTCCTAGCGGGGGGGCCACGAAGACCCAGTACTTC.

This sequence joins TRBV19 and TRBJ1-1; D is perhaps TRBD1 (5 bases). CDR3 length: 14 residues. V was clipped by 5 bases and J by 2 bases, with 12 bases between them. Germline V gene sequence: CDR1 LNHDA, CDR2 SQIVND (reference sequence). In DNA form, the CDR3 reads TGTGCCAGTAGTGTAATAAGGGGCAACACTGAAGCTTTCTTT. Its protein is CASSVIRGNTEAFF. The full variable domain, completed using reference TRBV19 and TRBJ1-1, is DGGITQSPKYLFRKEGQNVTLSCEQNLNHDAMYWYRQDPGQGLRLIYYSQIVNDFQKGDIAEGYSVSREKKESFPLTVTSAQKNPTAFYLCASSVIRGNTEAFFGQGTRLTVV.

This clonotype was counted between two and nine times. The V call is TRBV28, the J call TRBJ2-4; 11 nucleotides match TRBD2. Germline V gene sequence: CDR1 MDHEN, CDR2 SYDVKM. The trim removed 8 bases at V and 6 bases at J, leaving 9 bases unmatched. CDR3 size: 15 residues. CDR3: CASRLAGGLGNIQYF. The CDR3 nucleotides read TGTGCCAGCCGTCTAGCGGGGGGCCTCGGAAACATTCAGTACTTC.

This clonotype turned up a few times. The J gene is TRBJ2-2, the V gene TRBV5-4, with 7 bases aligning to TRBD1. The CDR3 contains 13 residues. The V gene's germline CDR1 is SGHNT and CDR2 YYREEE (reference sequence). V lost 7 bases, J lost 3 bases, and 3 bases stayed unmatched. The CDR3 is CASGTGDTGELFF. For the CDR3, the DNA is TGTGCCAGCGGAACAGGGGACACCGGGGAGCTGTTTTTT. Together with reference TRBV5-4 and TRBJ2-2, the CDR3 gives the full variable domain: ETGVTQSPTHLIKTRGQQVTLRCSSQSGHNTVSWYQQALGQGPQFIFQYYREEENGRGNFPPRFSGLQFPNYSSELNVNALELDDSALYLCASGTGDTGELFFGEGSRLTVL.

The J gene is TRBJ2-1, the V gene TRBV12-3 or TRBV12-4; 12 nucleotides agree with TRBD2. The CDR3 loop spans 16 amino acids. With V trimmed by 4 bases and J by 1 base, 2 bases remained unmatched. The DNA for the CDR3 is TGTGCCAGCAGTTCTAGCGGGGGGGATTCCTACAATGAGCAGTTCTTC. It encodes CASSSSGGDSYNEQFF.

This clonotype was counted many times. The chain recombines TRBV5-4 with TRBJ2-1; possible D gene TRBD1, 6 bases. The CDR3 is 13 residues long. The V and J ends lost 5 bases and 5 bases respectively, with 11 bases between them. Germline V gene data show CDR1 as SGHNT and CDR2 as YYREEE (reference sequence). CDR3 sequence (DNA): TGTGCCAGCAGAATGGACAGCCACAATGAGCAGTTCTTC. It encodes CASRMDSHNEQFF.

The CDR3: CASSPRGSGGLRNEQFF. In DNA form, the CDR3 reads TGTGCCAGCAGCCCCCGGGGTAGCGGGGGGTTGAGGAATGAGCAGTTCTTC. This chain links TRBV7-2 with TRBJ2-1; TRBD2 aligns across 10 bases. The junction had 14 bases not matched to a gene; V was cut back by 5 bases and J by 7 bases. This CDR3 contains 17 residues. Per germline, CDR1 SGHTA and CDR2 FQGNSA.

The chain carries TRBV11-2 and TRBJ2-7; D is uncertain. CDR1 is SGHAT, CDR2 FQNNGV, per germline. CDR3 length equals 15 residues. The germline V and J ends were trimmed by 3 bases and 0 bases, with 12 bases remaining between them. The CDR3 spells CASSFLGRSSYEQYF. CDR3 sequence (DNA): TGTGCCAGCAGCTTCTTAGGAAGGAGCTCCTACGAGCAGTACTTC. Drawing the rest from reference TRBV11-2 and TRBJ2-7, the complete variable domain is EAGVAQSPRYKIIEKRQSVAFWCNPISGHATLYWYQQILGQGPKLLIQFQNNGVVDDSQLPKDRFSAERLKGVDSTLKIQPAKLEDSAVYLCASSFLGRSSYEQYFGPGTRLTVT.

This rearrangement joins TRBV7-6 to TRBJ2-1; D may be TRBD1 or TRBD2 (5 bases each). Per germline, CDR1 SGHVS and CDR2 FNYEAQ. V lost 1 base, J lost 0 bases, and 10 bases lay in between. The CDR3 sequence is 16 residues long. CDR3 in amino acids: CASSLVEGSSYNEQFF. DNA for the CDR3: TGTGCCAGCAGCTTAGTTGAGGGGAGCTCCTACAATGAGCAGTTCTTC.

The chain carries TRBV6-2 or TRBV6-3 and TRBJ2-1; D may be TRBD1 (6 bases). Between the trimmed V and J ends, which lost 0 bases and 0 bases, there was a span of 9 bases. The CDR3 runs to 16 residues. Germline loops: CDR1 MNHEY, CDR2 SVGEGT. The chain's CDR3 is CASSYSGASSYNEQFF. CDR3 nucleotide sequence: TGTGCCAGCAGTTACTCGGGGGCCTCCTCCTACAATGAGCAGTTCTTC.

Only a few counts were recorded for this clonotype. CDR3 region: CASSLADSLQSSNTGELFF. In DNA form, the CDR3 reads TGTGCCAGCAGCTTAGCGGATTCTCTGCAGAGTTCGAACACCGGGGAGCTGTTTTTT. V usage is TRBV7-9 and J usage is TRBJ2-2; no reliable D call. Germline V gene lookup returns CDR1 SEHNR and CDR2 FQNEAQ (reference sequence). Trimming removed 0 bases from V and 0 bases from J, with 17 bases in between. This CDR3 contains 19 residues.

The chain couples TRBV29-1 to TRBJ2-7; 10 bases line up with TRBD1. The CDR3 sequence is 14 residues long. Unmatched junction bases numbered 10, after V lost 6 bases and J lost 5 bases. Germline CDR1 reads SQVTM; CDR2 reads ANQGSEA. For the CDR3, the DNA is TGCAGCGTCACCGGGACAGGGGCGTCCCACGAGCAGTACTTC. Encoded protein: CSVTGTGASHEQYF.

This chain joins TRBV6-2 or TRBV6-3 and TRBJ1-1; D unresolved. Germline CDR1 MNHEY, CDR2 SVGEGT. Trimming cost V 6 bases and J 0 bases, with 11 bases left between them. CDR3 length equals 14 residues. CDR3 sequence: CASREVGLNTEAFF. The CDR3 DNA is TGTGCCAGCAGGGAAGTGGGCCTGAACACTGAAGCTTTCTTT.

This clonotype was counted only a few times. The chain links TRBV28 to TRBJ1-6, with D possibly being TRBD1 (6 bases). CDR1 is MDHEN and CDR2 is SYDVKM in the germline V gene. V was shortened by 1 base and J by 6 bases, with 13 bases between the two germline ends. This CDR3 spans 16 amino acids. This CDR3 reads CASSLSGGGINSPLHF. Here the CDR3 DNA reads TGTGCCAGCAGTTTATCTGGAGGGGGGATTAATTCACCCCTCCACTTT.

J is TRBJ1-5 and V is TRBV30; TRBD1 might be the D (5 bases). CDR3 length: 13 amino acids. Germline loops: CDR1 GTSNPN, CDR2 SVGIG (reference sequence). Trimming removed 7 bases at V and 3 bases at J, with 13 bases between. Here the CDR3 reads CASDAGFNQPQHF. Written as DNA, the CDR3 is TGTGCCTCTGATGCAGGGTTCAATCAGCCCCAGCATTTT.

This clonotype was counted only a few times. This sequence joins TRBV12-5 and TRBJ2-1; 7 nucleotides line up with TRBD2. The CDR3 covers 15 residues. Losses at the gene ends were 6 bases for V and 1 base for J; bases not matched to a gene: 6. Germline CDR1 reads LGHNT; CDR2 reads FRNRAP. The chain's CDR3 is CASGPGGGSYNEQFF. Written as DNA, the CDR3 is TGTGCTAGTGGGCCGGGAGGCGGGTCCTACAATGAGCAGTTCTTC.

This clonotype was seen a few times. This chain connects TRBV7-2 to TRBJ1-4; a possible D gene is TRBD1 (5 bases). The CDR3 sequence is 12 residues long. V lost 5 bases and J lost 13, with 14 bases in between. Germline lookup yields CDR1 SGHTA and CDR2 FQGNSA. CDR3 bases: TGTGCCAGCAGCCACCGGGGGGGAGGACTGTTTTTT. This gives the protein CASSHRGGGLFF.